These 27 T cell receptor beta chains were sequenced from one sample in a study of radiotherapy plus CTLA-4 blockade in lung cancer. The table came from immunoSEQ multiplex PCR; TCRdb's copy has only in-frame clones and leaves some out. The sample records approximately 83,000 clones, 78% being singletons. The specimen comprised peripheral blood, sampled from a patient treated with radiotherapy plus ipilimumab. These TCRs come from a human donor with non-small cell lung cancer who had a partial response to radiotherapy plus ipilimumab. Some clones in this sample may be carry-over from other donors' samples.

V gene TRBV4-2 combines with J gene TRBJ1-5, with D uncertain. This CDR3 has 13 residues. The ends were cut back, 3 bases at V and 2 bases at J, with 5 bases in the middle. The V gene's germline CDR1 is LGHNA and CDR2 YNFKEQ. The CDR3: CASSHTRNQPQHF. CDR3 nucleotide sequence: TGTGCCAGCAGCCACACTCGCAATCAGCCCCAGCATTTT.

The chain links TRBV12-5 to TRBJ1-2; unclear D gene. CDR1 and CDR2 from the germline V gene are LGHNT and FRNRAP. The CDR3 contains 13 residues. The V gene lost 3 bases and the J gene lost 7 bases, with 12 bases spanning the gap. For the CDR3, the DNA is TGTGCTAGTGGTTTTGGGGAGGCGGGTGGCTACACCTTC. This gives the protein CASGFGEAGGYTF.

The rearrangement links TRBV2 to TRBJ2-3; D gene uncertain. Germline assignment: CDR1 SNHLY and CDR2 FYNNEI. V gave up 0 bases and J gave up 3 bases, with 16 bases separating them. This CDR3 comprises 17 residues. CDR3 protein: CASSEAPASVLTDTQYF. The CDR3 DNA sequence: TGTGCCAGCAGTGAAGCGCCGGCTAGTGTGTTGACAGATACGCAGTATTTT.

Only a few counts were recorded for this clone. The V and J genes are TRBV10-3 and TRBJ2-7, with a tentative D call TRBD1 (5 bases). This CDR3 comprises 15 residues. V shed 6 bases and J shed 0 bases, with 15 bases lying between them. Germline loops: CDR1 ENHRY, CDR2 SYGVKD. The CDR3, as DNA: TGTGCCATCAGCTCCCCGGACAAACTCTCCTACGAGCAGTACTTC. Translating gives CAISSPDKLSYEQYF.

This clone appeared a few times. The chain recombines TRBV27 with TRBJ1-5, with 9 bases aligning to TRBD1. From germline, CDR1 is MNHEY and CDR2 SMNVEV (reference sequence). Losses at the gene ends were 9 bases for V and 6 bases for J; bases not matched to a gene: 9. This CDR3 region has 14 residues. The CDR3 spells CASSPRTGAQPQHF. CDR3 coding DNA: TGTGCCAGTAGCCCCAGGACAGGGGCTCAGCCCCAGCATTTT.

This chain uses TRBV27 with TRBJ2-1, with TRBD2 matching 7 bases. Germline V gene lookup returns CDR1 MNHEY and CDR2 SMNVEV (reference sequence). V shed 5 bases and J 7 bases; nucleotides not matched to a gene: 8. This CDR3 contains 14 residues. CDR3 in amino acids: CASSPWGGGNEQFF. CDR3 in DNA: TGTGCCAGCAGTCCCTGGGGGGGAGGGAATGAGCAGTTCTTC.

The V and J genes are TRBV6-5 and TRBJ1-2; maybe TRBD1 (5 bases). Germline lookup yields CDR1 MNHEY and CDR2 SVGAGI. The CDR3 runs 13 residues. Trimming shortened V by 5 bases and J by 7 bases, and 14 bases separated the two germline ends. The CDR3 coding sequence is TGTGCCAGCAGTACCCGACAGTTCATTGGCTACACCTTC. Translation gives CASSTRQFIGYTF.

V and J are TRBV6-5 and TRBJ1-2, with 8 positions matching TRBD1. Germline CDR1 MNHEY, CDR2 SVGAGI. The CDR3 is made up of 14 amino acids. With V trimmed by 1 base and J by 8 bases, 6 bases remained unmatched. The CDR3 region has the DNA TGTGCCAGCAGTTACTTAGGACAGGGCAGCGGCTACACCTTC. Translation gives CASSYLGQGSGYTF.

The chain carries TRBV29-1 and TRBJ1-2; a weak D match, TRBD1 (6 bases). This CDR3 comprises 12 residues. Germline CDR1 is SQVTM and CDR2 is ANQGSEA. V lost 3 bases and J lost 6, with 11 bases in between. This chain's CDR3 is CSVDGQGNGYTF. The CDR3 DNA is TGCAGCGTTGATGGGCAGGGGAATGGCTACACCTTC.

CDR3 sequence reads: CASSGGAGANYGYTF. DNA of the CDR3: TGCGCCAGCAGCGGGGGGGCAGGAGCTAACTATGGCTACACCTTC. The gene calls are TRBV5-1 and TRBJ1-2, with D maybe TRBD1 (6 bases). The CDR3 is made up of 15 amino acids. With 4 bases removed from V and 0 bases from J, the gap between germline ends came to 13 bases. Per the germline V gene, CDR1 is SGHRS and CDR2 is YFSETQ.

The chain carries TRBV2 and TRBJ1-5, with TRBD1 matching over 10 bases. The CDR3 is 15 residues long. The germline CDR1 and CDR2 sequences are SNHLY and FYNNEI. V trimming: 6 bases; J trimming: 2 bases; junction bases outside the gene matches: 4. The CDR3 DNA sequence: TGTGCCAGCAGACCGACAGGGGGCCGCAATCAGCCCCAGCATTTT. It is translated as CASRPTGGRNQPQHF.

This clone occurred once. This chain joins TRBV12-5 and TRBJ1-5; TRBD1 matches at 10 bases. Germline assignment: CDR1 LGHNT and CDR2 FRNRAP. CDR3 length equals 13 residues. The V segment lost 6 bases and the J segment 11 bases; nucleotides outside the gene matches: 7. DNA for the CDR3: TGTGCTAGTGGCACCGGACAGGGGGGATCCCAGCATTTT. It encodes CASGTGQGGSQHF. Complete variable domain (other parts from reference TRBV12-5 and TRBJ1-5): DARVTQTPRHKVTEMGQEVTMRCQPILGHNTVFWYRQTMMQGLELLAYFRNRAPLDDSGMPKDRFSAEMPDATLATLKIQPSEPRDSAVYFCASGTGQGGSQHFGDGTRLSIL.

V and J are TRBV5-1 and TRBJ2-7; TRBD1 aligns across 8 bases. The germline gives CDR1 SGHRS, CDR2 YFSETQ. The junction had 7 bases not matched to a gene; V was cut back by 0 bases and J by 5 bases. This CDR3 contains 15 residues. For the CDR3, the DNA is TGCGCCAGCAGCTTGGTCGCCGGGACAGGTAACGAGCAGTACTTC. Its protein product is CASSLVAGTGNEQYF. Combining the CDR3 with reference TRBV5-1 and TRBJ2-7 gives the whole variable domain KAGVTQTPRYLIKTRGQQVTLSCSPISGHRSVSWYQQTPGQGLQFLFEYFSETQRNKGNFPGRFSGRQFSNSRSEMNVSTLELGDSALYLCASSLVAGTGNEQYFGPGTRLTVT.

This clone was detected a few times. Germline is not matched at one junction end, which may reflect a read error. This sequence joins TRBV6-1 and TRBJ1-1, with D hard to call. In germline, CDR1 is MNHNS, CDR2 SASEGT. This CDR3 has 12 amino acids. The CDR3 DNA reads TGTGCCAGCAGTGAAAGGAGGGCCCGAATGTCCTTT. It encodes CASSERRARMSF.

This chain uses TRBV5-3 with TRBJ2-6; 8 nucleotides agree with TRBD1. Being an ORF, TRBV5-3 has a function that is uncertain. V gave up 4 bases and J gave up 2 bases; unmatched junction bases: 2. The CDR3 covers 15 residues. The CDR3: CARSPQGAGANVLTF. CDR3 in DNA: TGTGCCAGAAGCCCACAGGGGGCTGGGGCCAACGTCCTGACTTTC.

The J gene is TRBJ1-1, the V gene TRBV21-1; the D call TRBD1 from the table was never checked on the DNA. TRBV21-1 is tagged as a pseudogene. This CDR3 is built from 17 residues. CDR3 in amino acids: CASSKKGGNSGNTEAFF. CDR3 bases: TGTGCCAGCAGCAAAAAAGGGGGTAATAGTGGGAACACTGAAGCTTTCTTT.

This sequence joins TRBV4-2 and TRBJ2-7, with 12 positions matching TRBD2. CDR1 is LGHNA, CDR2 YNFKEQ, per germline. With V trimmed by 3 bases and J by 5 bases, 8 bases remained unmatched. The CDR3 covers 16 residues. The CDR3 nucleotides read TGTGCCAGCAGCCACACGACTAGCGGGAGTTCCAACGAGCAGTACTTC. This sequence encodes CASSHTTSGSSNEQYF.

This chain links TRBV5-1 with TRBJ2-7; D gene ambiguous. The CDR3 sequence is 14 residues long. Germline assignment: CDR1 SGHRS and CDR2 YFSETQ. V was cut by 1 base and J by 2 bases, with 10 bases left in between. The CDR3 is CASSLTGQAYEQYF. DNA of the CDR3: TGCGCCAGCAGCTTGACGGGTCAAGCCTACGAGCAGTACTTC.

J is TRBJ2-1 and V is TRBV27, with TRBD2 matching over 8 bases. J gave up 2 bases and V 5 bases, and 2 bases lay outside the gene matches. The CDR3 is 14 residues long. Germline CDR1 is MNHEY and CDR2 is SMNVEV (reference sequence). In nucleotides, the CDR3 is TGTGCCAGCAGTCGGGGGGGCACCTACAATGAGCAGTTCTTC. It encodes CASSRGGTYNEQFF.

This clone was detected once. The V gene is TRBV7-2, the J gene TRBJ1-1; no firm D call. V was trimmed by 8 bases and J by 5 bases, leaving 15 bases between them. The germline V gene encodes CDR1 SGHTA and CDR2 FQGNSA. The CDR3 totals 13 residues. The CDR3 bases are TGTGCCAGCGGACGTACCGGGGTGACTGAAGCTTTCTTT. Residues: CASGRTGVTEAFF.

This clone was counted once. The gene calls are TRBV18 and TRBJ1-6, with a tentative D call TRBD1 (6 bases). Trimming pared 3 bases from V and 6 bases from J, leaving 9 bases between. This CDR3 has 14 residues. Germline V CDR1 and CDR2: KGHSH, LQKENI. CDR3 protein: CASSPDRSNSPLHF. CDR3 in DNA: TGTGCCAGCTCACCCGACAGGAGTAATTCACCCCTCCACTTT.

There are a few counts of this clone. V is TRBV2 and J is TRBJ1-1; 9 bases line up with TRBD1. Germline CDR1 is SNHLY and CDR2 is FYNNEI. CDR3 length equals 15 residues. The junction had 11 bases not matched to a gene; V was cut back by 5 bases and J by 7 bases. CDR3 sequence (DNA): TGTGCCAGCAGTACCCAAACAGGGGGCCCCCTTGAAGCTTTCTTT. The encoded protein is CASSTQTGGPLEAFF.

This chain uses TRBV15 with TRBJ2-2; D gene ambiguous. Trimming stripped 6 bases from V and 4 bases from J, with 9 bases between. CDR3 length: 13 amino acids. Germline CDR1 is LNHNV and CDR2 is YYDKDF (reference sequence). The CDR3 spells CATRYTTTGELFF. CDR3 DNA sequence: TGTGCCACCAGGTACACTACCACCGGGGAGCTGTTTTTT.

The chain uses TRBV19 and TRBJ1-2; D ambiguous. The V gene lost 3 bases and the J gene lost 2 bases, with 7 bases spanning the gap. CDR1 and CDR2 from the germline V gene are LNHDA and SQIVND (reference sequence). CDR3 length equals 13 residues. CDR3 protein: CASSIESNYGYTF. DNA of the CDR3: TGTGCCAGTAGTATTGAGTCGAACTATGGCTACACCTTC. Looking up the rest from reference TRBV19 and TRBJ1-2 gives the full variable domain: DGGITQSPKYLFRKEGQNVTLSCEQNLNHDAMYWYRQDPGQGLRLIYYSQIVNDFQKGDIAEGYSVSREKKESFPLTVTSAQKNPTAFYLCASSIESNYGYTFGSGTRLTVV.

The chain employs TRBV7-9 and TRBJ1-2, with D possibly being TRBD1 (6 bases). The V end was cut by 5 bases, the J end by 0 bases, with 19 bases between. The CDR3 is 17 residues long. CDR1 and CDR2 from the germline V gene are SEHNR and FQNEAQ (reference sequence). The CDR3 is CASSPDSQKGANYGYTF. DNA for the CDR3: TGTGCCAGCAGCCCGGACAGCCAAAAAGGGGCTAACTATGGCTACACCTTC.

The J gene is TRBJ2-1, the V gene TRBV28; 15 bases align to TRBD2. The CDR3 loop spans 14 amino acids. The J segment lost 7 bases and the V segment lost 5 bases, leaving 0 bases of the junction unmatched. Germline assignment: CDR1 MDHEN and CDR2 SYDVKM. CDR3 residues: CASSGLAGGNEQFF. The CDR3 nucleotides read TGTGCCAGCAGTGGACTAGCGGGAGGGAATGAGCAGTTCTTC.

In nucleotides, the CDR3 is TGTGCCAGCAGTGAAATGGGGGCAGGGGTTAAAGAGACCCAGTACTTC. Translated: CASSEMGAGVKETQYF. The chain joins TRBV6-1 to TRBJ2-5; possible D gene TRBD1, 6 bases. In germline, CDR1 is MNHNS, CDR2 SASEGT. Deletions cut 2 bases from V and 3 bases from J, with 16 bases between. This CDR3 comprises 16 residues.